This entry lists 10 T cell receptor beta chains sequenced from one sample in a study of technical replicates of blood from several donors. Some clones are missing from TCRdb's copy, which holds only in-frame ones; the method was immunoSEQ multiplex PCR. Of some 12,000 clones detected, about 94% appear once; the ten largest clones hold roughly 6.9%. The sample comprised PBMCs. These TCRs come from a human donor in good health.

The V and J genes are TRBV6-1 and TRBJ2-7, with 9 bases lining up with TRBD2. The junction had 12 bases not matched to a gene; V was cut back by 7 bases and J by 5 bases. This CDR3 has 15 residues. Germline V gene data show CDR1 as MNHNS and CDR2 as SASEGT. CDR3 residues: CASMGREGQRNEQYF. CDR3 in DNA: TGTGCCAGCATGGGGCGGGAGGGTCAGAGGAACGAGCAGTACTTC.

The V call is TRBV5-1, the J call TRBJ2-3; TRBD1 matches 10 bases. Germline CDR1 reads SGHRS; CDR2 reads YFSETQ. Losses at the gene ends were 5 bases for V and 4 bases for J; bases not matched to a gene: 4. The CDR3 extends over 14 amino acids. The CDR3 bases are TGCGCCAGCAGGACCGGGACAGGGGCAGATACGCAGTATTTT. Residues: CASRTGTGADTQYF.

This sequence joins TRBV7-9 and TRBJ2-5; D is perhaps TRBD2 (6 bases). The germline V gene encodes CDR1 SEHNR and CDR2 FQNEAQ (reference sequence). The CDR3 contains 13 residues. Trimming pared 7 bases from V and 1 base from J, leaving 10 bases between. The CDR3 DNA is TGTGCCAGCATCCCCGGGAGCCAAGAGACCCAGTACTTC. This translates into CASIPGSQETQYF.

This clone was detected once. The rearrangement joins TRBV5-8 to TRBJ2-5; TRBD1 aligns across 9 bases. Germline V lookup: CDR1 SGHTS, CDR2 YDEGEE. The CDR3 length is 14 residues. V shed 6 bases and J 5 bases; nucleotides not matched to a gene: 8. The CDR3: CASMKQGAGETQYF. In DNA, the CDR3 is TGTGCCAGCATGAAACAGGGGGCAGGGGAGACCCAGTACTTC.

The rearrangement joins TRBV11-3 to TRBJ2-2; 10 bases are shared with TRBD2. Germline V gene data show CDR1 as SGHNT and CDR2 as YENEEA. The ends lost 4 bases at V and 1 base at J; junction bases unmatched: 3. The CDR3 contains 16 residues. In DNA form, the CDR3 reads TGTGCCAGCAGCTGGGGGACTAGCGTGAACACCGGGGAGCTGTTTTTT. Translation: CASSWGTSVNTGELFF.

The chain recombines TRBV27 with TRBJ2-3, with D possibly being TRBD2 (6 bases). V was shortened by 5 bases and J by 5 bases, with 20 bases between the two germline ends. This CDR3 region has 16 residues. Germline V gene sequence: CDR1 MNHEY, CDR2 SMNVEV (reference sequence). The CDR3 coding sequence is TGTGCCAGCAGTCCCCGGGACTCCCCGGGTGGAGATACGCAGTATTTT. Its protein product is CASSPRDSPGGDTQYF.

The V and J genes are TRBV5-1 and TRBJ2-3, with 9 positions matching TRBD2. This CDR3 comprises 18 residues. The germline V gene encodes CDR1 SGHRS and CDR2 YFSETQ. V was pared by 0 bases and J by 2 bases, with 10 bases of the junction left unmatched. The CDR3 loop is CASSLAVESSGTTDTQYF. CDR3 nucleotide sequence: TGCGCCAGCAGCTTGGCGGTTGAGTCTAGCGGGACCACAGATACGCAGTATTTT.

The chain uses TRBV23-1 and TRBJ2-7; 9 nucleotides line up with TRBD1. TRBV23-1 is filed as an ORF, its function uncertain. J gave up 1 base and V 2 bases, and 6 bases lay outside the gene matches. The CDR3 covers 16 residues. For the CDR3, the DNA is TGCGCCAGCAGTCAACGAACAGGGGGCCTTTCCTACGAGCAGTACTTC. Translating gives CASSQRTGGLSYEQYF.

The CDR3 here is CASSSDTAWNEQFF. In DNA form, the CDR3 reads TGTGCCAGCAGCTCTGACACCGCTTGGAATGAGCAGTTCTTC. The rearrangement joins TRBV7-3 to TRBJ2-1; D not certain. This CDR3 is built from 14 residues. Germline CDR1 is SGHTA and CDR2 is FQGTGA. Trimming pared 4 bases from V and 7 bases from J, leaving 14 bases between.

The chain couples TRBV6-5 to TRBJ2-7; 10 bases agree with TRBD2. This CDR3 has 16 amino acids. J gave up 4 bases and V 0 bases, and 6 bases lay outside the gene matches. Germline values: CDR1 MNHEY, CDR2 SVGAGI. The CDR3 bases are TGTGCCAGCAGTTACTCGGCGCTAGCGGGAGAATACGAGCAGTACTTC. Protein product: CASSYSALAGEYEQYF.